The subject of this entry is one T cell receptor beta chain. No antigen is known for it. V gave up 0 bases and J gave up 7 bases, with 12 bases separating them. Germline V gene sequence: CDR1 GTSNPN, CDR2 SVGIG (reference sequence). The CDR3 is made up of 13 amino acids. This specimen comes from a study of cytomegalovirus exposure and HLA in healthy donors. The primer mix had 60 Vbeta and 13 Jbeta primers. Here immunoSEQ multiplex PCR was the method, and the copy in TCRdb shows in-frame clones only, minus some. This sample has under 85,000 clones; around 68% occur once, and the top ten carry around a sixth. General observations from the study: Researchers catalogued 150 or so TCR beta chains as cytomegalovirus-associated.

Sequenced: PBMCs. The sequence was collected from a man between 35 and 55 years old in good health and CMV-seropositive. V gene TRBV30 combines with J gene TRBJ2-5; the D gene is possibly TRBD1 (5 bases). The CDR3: CAWSVGVQGTQYF. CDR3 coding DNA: TGTGCCTGGAGTGTAGGGGTCCAGGGGACCCAGTACTTC.